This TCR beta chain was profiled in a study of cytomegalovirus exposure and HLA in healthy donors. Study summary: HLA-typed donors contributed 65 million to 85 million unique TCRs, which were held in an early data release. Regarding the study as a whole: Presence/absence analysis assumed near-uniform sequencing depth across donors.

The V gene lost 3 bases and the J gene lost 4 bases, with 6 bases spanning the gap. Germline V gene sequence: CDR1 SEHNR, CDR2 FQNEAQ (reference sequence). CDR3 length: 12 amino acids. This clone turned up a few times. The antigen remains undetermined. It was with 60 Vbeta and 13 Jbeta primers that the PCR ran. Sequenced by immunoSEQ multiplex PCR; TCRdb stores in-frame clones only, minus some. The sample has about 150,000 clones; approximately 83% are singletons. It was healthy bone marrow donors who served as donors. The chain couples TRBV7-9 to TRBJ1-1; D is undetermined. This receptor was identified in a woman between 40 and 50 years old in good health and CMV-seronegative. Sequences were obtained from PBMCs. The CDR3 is CASSLWSTEAFF. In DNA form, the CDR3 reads TGTGCCAGCAGCTTGTGGAGCACTGAAGCTTTCTTT.